The T cell receptor (beta chain) under discussion was sequenced for a study of blood T cells in healthy people across ages. Per sample, at least 6 micrograms of total RNA were extracted. Primed by a sample-barcoded 5' primer and a J-beta primer mix, a second PCR proceeded for about 7 to 12 cycles. Sequencing of every sample gave 2.5 million or more CDR3-containing paired-end reads. Each CDR3 protein gets one entry after TCRdb re-called the 5' RACE reads with MiXCR. The sample has about 1.6 million distinct CDR3 sequences; about 35% are singletons. Comment on this clonotype: No antigen is known for it.

Study-wide findings and caveats: Measured against age, TCR beta diversity per million T cells decreased in a roughly linear manner. The long-lived group displayed more naive CD4+ cells, plus higher diversity, than the aged donors did.

Germline V CDR1 and CDR2: MNHEY, SVGEGT. The V end lost 6 bases, the J end lost 4 bases, and 18 bases lay between the germline ends. The CDR3 extends over 15 amino acids. The sample consisted of blood. This rearrangement joins TRBV6-2 or TRBV6-3 to TRBJ1-2; possibly TRBD1 for D (6 bases). This sequence originates from a woman aged 25 to 45 in good health. The CDR3 protein is CASSPSTGWSYGYTF. For the CDR3, the DNA is TGTGCCAGCAGCCCTTCTACAGGGTGGAGCTATGGCTACACCTTC.